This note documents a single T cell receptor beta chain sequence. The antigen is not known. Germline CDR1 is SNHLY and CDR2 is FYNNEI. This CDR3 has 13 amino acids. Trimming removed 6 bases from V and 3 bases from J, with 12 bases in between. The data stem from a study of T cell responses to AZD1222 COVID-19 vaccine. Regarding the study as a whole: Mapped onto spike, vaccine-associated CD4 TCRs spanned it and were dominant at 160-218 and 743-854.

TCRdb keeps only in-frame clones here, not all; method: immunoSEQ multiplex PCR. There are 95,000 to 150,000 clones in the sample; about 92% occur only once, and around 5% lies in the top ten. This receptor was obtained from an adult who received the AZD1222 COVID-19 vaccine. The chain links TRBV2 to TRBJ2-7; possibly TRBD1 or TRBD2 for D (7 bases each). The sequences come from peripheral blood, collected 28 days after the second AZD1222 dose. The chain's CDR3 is CASRAGGVYEQYF. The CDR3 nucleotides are TGTGCCAGCAGGGCAGGGGGGGTCTACGAGCAGTACTTC.